A selection of T cell receptor beta chains follows, all from one sample in a study of identifying expanded T cells in peripheral blood. The method was immunoSEQ multiplex PCR; TCRdb's version includes in-frame clones alone and lacks a portion of them. The sample yields about 100,000 clones, approximately 88% seen once. The specimen sequenced was blood. All receptors come from a person between 18 and 69 years old in good health. Each CDR3 is given with its conserved first and last residue. D genes are given only for firm matches. The size field is filled for only some rows; it gives once, few, many or a size class.

V	D	size	J	CDR3	DNA
TRBV27	TRBD1	NA	TRBJ1-2	CASSLLTGNGYTF	TGTGCCAGCAGTTTATTGACAGGGAATGGCTACACCTTC
TRBV6-6	NA	many	TRBJ1-3	CASSSPGFSGNTIYF	TGTGCCAGCAGTTCTCCAGGGTTCTCTGGAAACACCATATATTTT
TRBV5-1	TRBD1	few	TRBJ2-3	CASSLGTGDTDTQYF	TGCGCCAGCAGCTTGGGGACAGGGGACACAGATACGCAGTATTTT
TRBV30	NA	NA	TRBJ1-2	CAWSVWPVDVYGYTF	TGTGCCTGGAGTGTGTGGCCCGTCGATGTCTATGGCTACACCTTC
TRBV5-6	TRBD1	NA	TRBJ1-2	CASSTFDREYGYTF	TGTGCCAGCAGCACCTTTGACAGGGAATATGGCTACACCTTC
TRBV6-6	NA	many	TRBJ1-4	CASSYSRQSNEKLFF	TGTGCCAGCAGTTACTCGAGACAGTCCAATGAAAAACTGTTTTTT
TRBV4-1	NA	NA	TRBJ1-5	CASSQERGPQHF	TGCGCCAGCAGCCAAGAGAGGGGGCCCCAGCATTTT
TRBV7-9	NA	NA	TRBJ1-3	CASSFATLSGNTIYF	TGTGCCAGCAGCTTCGCCACCTTATCCGGAAACACCATATATTTT
TRBV7-9	TRBD2	NA	TRBJ2-3	CASRTLAGPTDTQYF	TGTGCCAGCAGAACCCTAGCGGGGCCCACAGATACGCAGTATTTT
TRBV5-1	TRBD1	NA	TRBJ2-6	CASSLPLTGGSGANVLTF	TGCGCCAGCAGCTTGCCCCTCACAGGGGGCTCTGGGGCCAACGTCCTGACTTTC
TRBV7-9	TRBD2	once	TRBJ2-7	CASSPSGNPYEQYF	TGTGCCAGCAGCCCGAGCGGGAACCCCTACGAGCAGTACTTC
TRBV10-3	NA	NA	TRBJ1-1	CAIGVDGEAFF	TGTGCCATCGGGGTGGACGGGGAAGCTTTCTTT
TRBV6-5	NA	NA	TRBJ2-1	CASSFGPYNEQFF	TGTGCCAGCAGTTTCGGCCCTTACAATGAGCAGTTCTTC
TRBV9	NA	NA	TRBJ2-1	CASSVKSRQVYNEQFF	TGTGCCAGCAGCGTAAAGAGCCGACAGGTTTACAATGAGCAGTTCTTC
TRBV6-1	NA	NA	TRBJ2-7	CASSERDEGRYEQYF	TGTGCCAGCAGTGAGAGGGACGAGGGTAGATACGAGCAGTACTTC
TRBV18	NA	NA	TRBJ2-2	CASSPLGGTGELFF	TGTGCCAGCTCACCACTCGGAGGCACCGGGGAGCTGTTTTTT
TRBV5-1	NA	NA	TRBJ2-1	CASSYYPEAYNEQFF	TGCGCCAGCAGCTACTATCCGGAGGCCTACAATGAGCAGTTCTTC
TRBV7-6	TRBD2	NA	TRBJ2-7	CASSERAGGPTYEQYF	TGTGCCAGCAGCGAGAGAGCGGGAGGCCCCACCTACGAGCAGTACTTC
TRBV18	NA	NA	TRBJ2-7	CASSPGSWSYEQYF	TGTGCCAGCTCACCGGGTTCTTGGAGTTACGAGCAGTACTTC
TRBV7-9	NA	NA	TRBJ1-1	CASSLDRGIKNGGREAFF	TGTGCCAGCAGCTTAGATAGGGGGATCAAGAATGGAGGGCGGGAAGCTTTCTTT
TRBV7-2	TRBD1	few	TRBJ2-1	CASSFQGDHNEQFF	TGTGCCAGCAGCTTTCAGGGGGATCACAATGAGCAGTTCTTC
TRBV10-3	NA	NA	TRBJ2-7	CAISEGDWEQYF	TGTGCCATCAGTGAAGGGGACTGGGAGCAGTACTTC
TRBV4-1	TRBD1	once	TRBJ1-1	CASSQDAGGNTEAFF	TGCGCCAGCAGCCAAGATGCAGGGGGGAACACTGAAGCTTTCTTT
TRBV7-2	TRBD2	once	TRBJ2-5	CASSLSGTSIRSETQYF	TGTGCCAGCAGCCTCTCCGGGACTAGTATAAGGTCGGAGACCCAGTACTTC
TRBV30	NA	once	TRBJ1-2	CAWSTGFNYGYTF	TGTGCCTGGAGTACAGGGTTTAACTATGGCTACACCTTC
TRBV5-4	TRBD1	NA	TRBJ1-2	CASSLGGQLLLYGYTF	TGTGCCAGCAGCTTGGGGGGACAGCTTCTACTTTATGGCTACACCTTC
TRBV19	TRBD2	NA	TRBJ2-1	CATAGPPYNEQFF	TGTGCCACAGCGGGGCCCCCATACAATGAGCAGTTCTTC
TRBV5-4	NA	few	TRBJ2-5	CASSLGRGATAETQYF	TGTGCCAGCAGCTTGGGTCGAGGGGCGACGGCAGAGACCCAGTACTTC
TRBV10-1	NA	NA	TRBJ1-1	CASSDGREGYGEAFF	TGCGCCAGCAGCGACGGACGGGAAGGTTATGGTGAAGCTTTCTTT
TRBV6-1	NA	NA	TRBJ2-7	CASRFVVLSEQYF	TGTGCCAGTAGGTTTGTCGTCCTATCAGAGCAATACTTC
TRBV30	NA	NA	TRBJ1-3	CAWSFSSGNTIYF	TGTGCCTGGAGCTTTTCCTCTGGAAACACCATATATTTT
TRBV7-9	TRBD2	NA	TRBJ2-7	CASSRQRGVGYEQYF	TGTGCCAGCAGCCGGCAGCGGGGGGTAGGCTACGAGCAGTACTTC
TRBV18	TRBD1	NA	TRBJ1-1	CASSMDRGNAFF	TGTGCCAGCTCAATGGACAGGGGAAATGCTTTCTTT
TRBV5-1	TRBD1	NA	TRBJ2-7	CASSLVTGTGRIGYF	TGCGCCAGCAGCTTGGTCACGGGGACAGGGAGGATTGGGTACTTC
TRBV7-3	NA	NA	TRBJ1-1	CASSLGRLLEAFF	TGTGCCAGCAGCTTAGGCAGATTACTTGAAGCTTTCTTT
TRBV5-6	NA	NA	TRBJ1-1	CASSLYGRMNTEAFF	TGTGCCAGCAGCTTGTATGGCAGAATGAACACTGAAGCTTTCTTT
TRBV4-1	NA	few	TRBJ1-2	CASSLPRDPGYGYTF	TGCGCCAGCAGCCTCCCCCGGGACCCGGGTTATGGCTACACCTTC
TRBV6-1	NA	NA	TRBJ2-5	CASSEGHIQETQYF	TGTGCCAGCAGTGAGGGACATATCCAAGAGACCCAGTACTTC
TRBV9	NA	NA	TRBJ2-1	CASSVGGWDEQFF	TGTGCCAGCAGCGTAGGTGGTTGGGATGAGCAGTTCTTC
TRBV5-1	NA	NA	TRBJ1-2	CASSPRGENGYTF	TGCGCCAGCAGCCCAAGGGGAGAGAATGGCTACACCTTC
TRBV6-1	TRBD1	once	TRBJ1-4	CASSELTGGGKLFF	TGTGCCAGCAGTGAGTTGACAGGGGGCGGAAAACTGTTTTTT
TRBV5-1	NA	NA	TRBJ2-3	CASRYPFTDTQYF	TGCGCCAGCAGATATCCCTTTACAGATACGCAGTATTTT
TRBV13	NA	NA	TRBJ2-7	CASSLTDRPEQYF	TGTGCCAGCAGCTTGACTGACAGGCCCGAGCAGTACTTC
TRBV5-1	NA	once	TRBJ1-1	CASSYDGSTEAFF	TGCGCCAGCAGCTATGACGGGAGTACTGAAGCTTTCTTT
TRBV5-5	NA	NA	TRBJ1-1	CASSAAFDGTEAFF	TGTGCCAGCAGCGCCGCGTTCGATGGTACTGAAGCTTTCTTT
TRBV5-5	NA	NA	TRBJ2-2	CASSLNRDILNTGELFF	TGTGCCAGCAGCCTCAACAGGGACATACTGAACACCGGGGAGCTGTTTTTT
TRBV25-1	TRBD1	NA	TRBJ1-2	CASSESQGAVGYTF	TGTGCCAGCAGTGAGTCGCAGGGGGCGGTTGGCTACACCTTC
TRBV5-1	TRBD1	NA	TRBJ1-4	CASRRGGNDEKLFF	TGCGCCAGCAGGCGAGGGGGCAATGATGAAAAACTGTTTTTT
TRBV19	NA	NA	TRBJ2-3	CATRAGQTYTDTQYF	TGTGCCACGCGGGCCGGCCAGACCTACACAGATACGCAGTATTTT
TRBV19	NA	NA	TRBJ2-5	CASSPTGLETQYF	TGTGCCAGTAGTCCCACAGGGTTGGAGACCCAGTACTTC
TRBV19	NA	NA	TRBJ2-1	CASSMFGGPEQFF	TGTGCCAGTAGTATGTTCGGGGGACCTGAGCAGTTCTTC
TRBV29-1	NA	NA	TRBJ2-2	CSVADRVPLELFF	TGCAGCGTTGCGGACCGGGTTCCCCTGGAGCTGTTTTTT